These 10 T cell receptor beta chains were all obtained from the same sample, sequenced in a study of blood T cell repertoires in COVID-19. Clones were sequenced by immunoSEQ multiplex PCR, and TCRdb holds only the in-frame ones, with some missing. Here the sample spans 350,000 to 450,000 clones, approximately 86% being singletons. Sequencing was carried out using peripheral blood. The receptors stem from a human donor in a cohort sampled during active COVID-19.

This chain connects TRBV5-6 to TRBJ2-4, with 7 positions matching TRBD2. Germline V gene sequence: CDR1 SGHDT, CDR2 YYEEEE. V shed 3 bases, J shed 3 bases, and the junction held 12 bases outside the gene matches. The CDR3 has 17 amino acids. CDR3 coding DNA: TGTGCCAGCAGCTGGGCGGCGGGAGATCCGGGCAAAAACATTCAGTACTTC. As protein: CASSWAAGDPGKNIQYF.

The genes are TRBV19 and TRBJ1-1; 7 nucleotides agree with TRBD1. Germline values: CDR1 LNHDA, CDR2 SQIVND (reference sequence). J lost 0 bases, V lost 7 bases, and 8 bases had no gene match. The CDR3 has 15 amino acids. The CDR3 region is CASTGQASMNTEAFF. For the CDR3, the DNA is TGTGCCAGTACTGGACAGGCTAGCATGAACACTGAAGCTTTCTTT.

The CDR3 reads CASSLVGAYGYTF. The CDR3 DNA reads TGTGCCAGCAGCTTAGTGGGGGCGTATGGCTACACCTTC. The chain uses TRBV7-2 and TRBJ1-2; D perhaps matches TRBD1 (6 bases). The CDR3 is 13 amino acids. The germline CDR1 and CDR2 sequences are SGHTA and FQGNSA. V shed 1 base and J shed 5 bases, with 8 bases lying between them.

This clone has only a few counts. This chain joins TRBV9 and TRBJ1-1; 9 bases map to TRBD1. Germline-derived CDR1 and CDR2 are SGDLS and YYNGEE. Trimming at V came to 4 bases and at J to 4 bases, leaving 2 bases not matched to a gene. The CDR3 covers 13 residues. The CDR3 loop is CASSLDRGTEAFF. The DNA of the CDR3 is TGTGCCAGCAGCTTGGACAGGGGCACTGAAGCTTTCTTT.

The V and J genes are TRBV2 and TRBJ1-1; maybe TRBD1 (6 bases). Trimming stripped 6 bases from V and 8 bases from J, with 10 bases between. The CDR3 is made up of 11 amino acids. The germline gives CDR1 SNHLY, CDR2 FYNNEI. CDR3 amino acids: CASRGGLEAFF. CDR3 DNA sequence: TGTGCCAGCAGAGGGGGTCTGGAAGCTTTCTTT.

CDR3 sequence (DNA): TGTGCCAGCTCACCGTTCACAGGGGTTTTGTACACTGAAGCTTTCTTT. This translates into CASSPFTGVLYTEAFF. V usage is TRBV18 and J usage is TRBJ1-1, with 7 bases lining up with TRBD1. V lost 3 bases to trimming and J lost 3 bases; unmatched junction nucleotides: 10. Germline V gene data show CDR1 as KGHSH and CDR2 as LQKENI. There are 16 residues in the CDR3.

The V and J genes are TRBV5-1 and TRBJ1-6; 11 bases are a match to TRBD1. V lost 0 bases to trimming and J lost 10 bases; unmatched junction nucleotides: 3. CDR1 SGHRS and CDR2 YFSETQ come from the germline V gene. The CDR3 contains 15 residues. CDR3 sequence reads: CASSLGDRGISPLHF. CDR3 sequence (DNA): TGCGCCAGCAGCTTGGGGGACAGGGGGATATCACCCCTCCACTTT. The variable domain in full, with the rest retrieved from reference TRBV5-1 and TRBJ1-6, is KAGVTQTPRYLIKTRGQQVTLSCSPISGHRSVSWYQQTPGQGLQFLFEYFSETQRNKGNFPGRFSGRQFSNSRSEMNVSTLELGDSALYLCASSLGDRGISPLHFGNGTRLTVT.

V and J are TRBV10-3 and TRBJ2-7; possibly TRBD1 for D (5 bases). This CDR3 has 14 amino acids. Germline V gives CDR1 ENHRY, CDR2 SYGVKD. V was clipped by 5 bases and J by 3 bases, with 14 bases between them. For the CDR3, the DNA is TGTGCCATCAGTCCGAACCCAGACAGCTACGAGCAGTACTTC. Translating gives CAISPNPDSYEQYF.

This chain connects TRBV30 to TRBJ1-3; D might be TRBD1 (5 bases). This CDR3 is built from 14 residues. V was clipped by 2 bases and J by 9 bases, with 17 bases between them. Germline CDR1 and CDR2: GTSNPN and SVGIG (reference sequence). DNA for the CDR3: TGTGCCTGGAGTTCAGGGTATCTGGGTTCCACCATATATTTT. Translated, it gives CAWSSGYLGSTIYF.

V gene TRBV7-3 combines with J gene TRBJ1-1; TRBD1 might be the D (6 bases). The CDR3 covers 14 residues. Germline V CDR1 and CDR2: SGHTA, FQGTGA. Between the trimmed V and J ends, which lost 2 bases and 2 bases, there was a span of 9 bases. The CDR3 DNA follows: TGTGCCAGCAGCTTAGGACAGCAAAACACTGAAGCTTTCTTT. Translation: CASSLGQQNTEAFF.